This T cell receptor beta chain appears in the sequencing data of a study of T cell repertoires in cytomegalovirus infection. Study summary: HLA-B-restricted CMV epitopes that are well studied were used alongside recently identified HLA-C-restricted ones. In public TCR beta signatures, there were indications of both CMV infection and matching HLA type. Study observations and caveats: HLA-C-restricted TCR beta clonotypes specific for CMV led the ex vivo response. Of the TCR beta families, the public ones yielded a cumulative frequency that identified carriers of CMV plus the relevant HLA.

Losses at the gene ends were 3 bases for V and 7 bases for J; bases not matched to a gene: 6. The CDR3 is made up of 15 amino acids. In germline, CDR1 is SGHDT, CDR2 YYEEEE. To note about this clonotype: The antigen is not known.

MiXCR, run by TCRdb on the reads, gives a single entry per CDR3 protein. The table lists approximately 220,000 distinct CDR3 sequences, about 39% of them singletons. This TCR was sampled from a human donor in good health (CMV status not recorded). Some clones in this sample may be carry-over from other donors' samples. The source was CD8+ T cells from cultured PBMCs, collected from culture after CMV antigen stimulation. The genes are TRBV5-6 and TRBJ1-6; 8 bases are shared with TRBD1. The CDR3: CASSSGQGFNSPLHF. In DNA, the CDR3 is TGTGCCAGCAGCTCAGGACAGGGTTTCAATTCACCCCTCCACTTT.